This TCR beta chain comes out of a study of CD8 T cells in ankylosing spondylitis. Whole-study results and caveats: There was reportedly significant enrichment of clones that were disease-linked in matched ankylosing spondylitis synovial fluid. A TCR beta motif made of 7 to 9 highly homologous variants seemed typical of ankylosing spondylitis blood.

This CDR3 region has 14 residues. Losses at the gene ends were 5 bases for V and 5 bases for J; bases not matched to a gene: 6. MiXCR, run by TCRdb on the 5' RACE reads, gives a single entry per CDR3 protein. This table has roughly 280,000 distinct CDR3 sequences, 20% appearing once. In the case of this clonotype: Its antigen is undetermined.

The clonotype was recovered from a male donor with ankylosing spondylitis or in good health (not recorded which). The rearrangement uses TRBV12-3 or TRBV12-4 and TRBJ2-1, with 7 bases fitting TRBD2. Sequenced material: blood, either unsorted or a sorted T cell fraction (not recorded which). The CDR3 region is CASSMGLWNNEQFF. The CDR3, as DNA: TGTGCCAGCAGTATGGGACTATGGAACAATGAGCAGTTCTTC.